This T cell receptor beta chain was retrieved from a study of T cell changes during pregnancy in multiple sclerosis. Profiling relied on immunoSEQ multiplex PCR, and the TCRdb table lists in-frame clones only, not all of them. The table has some 87,000 clones, around 94% seen once. The CDR3 contains 15 residues. V lost 3 bases to trimming and J lost 3 bases, with 13 bases between them. Germline V gives CDR1 SGHDT, CDR2 YYEEEE. The chain has TRBV5-6 and TRBJ1-3; D possibly corresponds to TRBD1 (5 bases). This TCR was sampled from a female donor with multiple sclerosis, enrolled in a pregnancy study. The sample was CD4+ T cells from peripheral blood mononuclear cells, taken before pregnancy. CDR3 nucleotide sequence: TGTGCCAGCAGCTCCTACCCGACAGATGGAAACACCATATATTTT. Residues: CASSSYPTDGNTIYF.